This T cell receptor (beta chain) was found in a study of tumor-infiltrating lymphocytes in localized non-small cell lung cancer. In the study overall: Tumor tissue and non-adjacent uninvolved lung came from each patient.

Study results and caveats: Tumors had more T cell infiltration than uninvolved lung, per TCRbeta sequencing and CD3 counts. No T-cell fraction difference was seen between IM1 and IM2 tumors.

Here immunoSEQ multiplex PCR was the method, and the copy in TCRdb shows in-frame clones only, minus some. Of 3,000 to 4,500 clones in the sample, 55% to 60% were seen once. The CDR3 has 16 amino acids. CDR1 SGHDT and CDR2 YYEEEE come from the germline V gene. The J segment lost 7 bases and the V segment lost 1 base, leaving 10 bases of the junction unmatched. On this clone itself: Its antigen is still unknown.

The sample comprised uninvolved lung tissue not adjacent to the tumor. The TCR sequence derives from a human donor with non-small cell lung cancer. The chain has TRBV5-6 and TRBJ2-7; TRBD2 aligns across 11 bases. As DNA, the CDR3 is TGTGCCAGCAGCTTGAGGGCCACTAGCGGGGGCATGGAGCAGTACTTC. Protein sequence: CASSLRATSGGMEQYF. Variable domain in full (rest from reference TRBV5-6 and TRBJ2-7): DAGVTQSPTHLIKTRGQQVTLRCSPKSGHDTVSWYQQALGQGPQFIFQYYEEEERQRGNFPDRFSGHQFPNYSSELNVNALLLGDSALYLCASSLRATSGGMEQYFGPGTRLTVT.